The present T cell receptor beta chain was sequenced within a study of blood T cell repertoires in COVID-19. Overall study context: T cells, B-cell-depleted T cells, or PBMCs supplied cDNA or gDNA.

TCRdb keeps only in-frame clones here, not all; method: immunoSEQ multiplex PCR. The sample carries under 150,000 clones, around two thirds recorded once. This clone occurred once. From germline, CDR1 is LGHNT and CDR2 FRNRAP. Trimming pared 4 bases from V and 2 bases from J, leaving 12 bases between. The CDR3 is 14 residues long. The receptor was isolated from a woman in her 70s with acute or convalescent COVID-19. Sequenced input: peripheral blood. The chain uses TRBV12-5 and TRBJ2-7, with D tentatively TRBD1 (5 bases). The DNA of the CDR3 is TGTGCTAGTGGTTCAAGGGGCGATCCCTACGAGCAGTACTTC. Its translation is CASGSRGDPYEQYF.